The source of this T cell receptor (beta chain) is a study of blood T cell repertoires in COVID-19. Study-level information: Collection of acute and convalescent COVID-19 samples took place in the United States, Italy and Spain. PBMCs, B-cell-depleted T cells, or T cells provided the cDNA or gDNA that made up the material.

As handled by the study authors: Amplification of reference gene primers was used by the study to estimate nucleated cell counts. Sequenced by immunoSEQ multiplex PCR; TCRdb stores in-frame clones only, minus some. The DNA gave D and trimming, while V, J and clone size come from that table. The sample holds 130,000 or so clones; roughly four fifths are singletons and the top ten take 9.5% to 13%. The sample was peripheral blood. The receptor was derived from a human donor in a cohort sampled during active COVID-19.

In DNA, the CDR3 is TGTGCCAGCTCACCGAGACTCGGATTACAAGAGACCCAGTACTTC. This gives the protein CASSPRLGLQETQYF. The chain couples TRBV18 to TRBJ2-5; no firm D call. CDR1 is KGHSH and CDR2 is LQKENI in the germline V gene. This CDR3 has 15 residues. V lost 3 bases and J lost 2, with 13 bases in between. The whole variable domain, remainder taken from reference TRBV18 and TRBJ2-5, is NAGVMQNPRHLVRRRGQEARLRCSPMKGHSHVYWYRQLPEEGLKFMVYLQKENIIDESGMPKERFSAEFPKEGPSILRIQQVVRGDSAAYFCASSPRLGLQETQYFGPGTRLLVL.